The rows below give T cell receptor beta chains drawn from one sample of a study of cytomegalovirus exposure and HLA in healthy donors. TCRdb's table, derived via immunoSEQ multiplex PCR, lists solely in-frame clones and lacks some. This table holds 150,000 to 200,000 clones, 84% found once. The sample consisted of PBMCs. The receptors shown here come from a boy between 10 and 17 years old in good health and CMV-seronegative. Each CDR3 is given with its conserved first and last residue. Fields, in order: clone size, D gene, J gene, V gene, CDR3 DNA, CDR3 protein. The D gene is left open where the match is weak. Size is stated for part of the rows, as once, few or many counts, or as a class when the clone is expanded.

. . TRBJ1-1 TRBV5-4 TGTGCCAGCAGGGTGGACGGGTGGGGGCGGGACACTGAAGCTTTCTTT CASRVDGWGRDTEAFF
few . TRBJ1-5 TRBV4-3 TGCGCCAGCAGCCAAGGGACAGTTTCTCATCAGCCCCAGCATTTT CASSQGTVSHQPQHF
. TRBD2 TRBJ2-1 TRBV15 TGTGCCACCAGCAGGACTAGCGGGAGGTCGGATGAGCAGTTCTTC CATSRTSGRSDEQFF
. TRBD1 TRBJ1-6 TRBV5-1 TGCGCCAGCAGCCAAAACAGGGGGGATAATTCACCCCTCCACTTT CASSQNRGDNSPLHF
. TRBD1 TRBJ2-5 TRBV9 TGTGCCAGCAGCTTGACAGGGGGCTTGGAGACCCAGTACTTC CASSLTGGLETQYF
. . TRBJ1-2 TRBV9 TGTGCCAGCAGCGTAGGGGAGGGTACCTATGGCTACACCTTC CASSVGEGTYGYTF
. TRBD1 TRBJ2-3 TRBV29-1 TGCAGCGTGGACAGGGGAGATACGCAGTATTTT CSVDRGDTQYF
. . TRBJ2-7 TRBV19 TGTGCCAGCTCCACAAACCTCTACGAGCAGTACTTC CASSTNLYEQYF
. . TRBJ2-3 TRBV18 TGTGCCAGCTCACCGTCCCTAGGTAGCACAGATACGCAGTATTTT CASSPSLGSTDTQYF
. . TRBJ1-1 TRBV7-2 TGTGCCAGCAGCTATCAGGTGATGAACACTGAAGCTTTCTTT CASSYQVMNTEAFF
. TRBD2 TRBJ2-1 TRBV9 TGTGCCAGCAGCGTAGTGTTACGACTAGCGGGAGATTTCAATGAGCAGTTCTTC CASSVVLRLAGDFNEQFF
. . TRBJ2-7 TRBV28 TGTGCCAGCAGTTTCTCCGGCAGGGGTTTAAGAGAGCAGTACTTC CASSFSGRGLREQYF
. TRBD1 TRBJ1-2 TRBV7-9 TGTGCCAGCAGCTTGGGACAGGCCCTCTATGGCTACACCTTC CASSLGQALYGYTF
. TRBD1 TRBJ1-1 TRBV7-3 TGTGCCAGCAGCCCCCAGGGACAGAGATATGAAGCTTTCTTT CASSPQGQRYEAFF
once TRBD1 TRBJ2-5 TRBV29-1 TGCAGCGTAGCCGACATTGGGACAGGGCAAGAGACCCAGTACTTC CSVADIGTGQETQYF
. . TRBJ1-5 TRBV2 TGTGCCAGCAGTGAGAGTTTGGGGGCCCGCAATCAGCCCCAGCATTTT CASSESLGARNQPQHF
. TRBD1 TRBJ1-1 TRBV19 TGTGCCAGTAGTACCGTACATGACAGGGGGCCAAGAGGGACTGAAGCTTTCTTT CASSTVHDRGPRGTEAFF
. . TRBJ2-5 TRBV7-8 TGTGCCAGCAGCTTAAGTATTGAGGTGACGTGGACTCAAGAGACCCAGTACTTC CASSLSIEVTWTQETQYF
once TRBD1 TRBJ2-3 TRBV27 TGTGCCAGCAGTTTATCCGACAGGGGGGCAGATACGCAGTATTTT CASSLSDRGADTQYF
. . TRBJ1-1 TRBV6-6 TGTGCCAGCAGGCAGAGGAAGCAGAAAGCAGATGAAGCTTTCTTT CASRQRKQKADEAFF
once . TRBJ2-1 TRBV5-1 TGCGCCAGCAGCTTGTCCCTCGAATTCAGTGAGCAGTTCTTC CASSLSLEFSEQFF
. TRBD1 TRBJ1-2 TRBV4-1 TGCGCCAGCAGCCGAGGCCGGGGACAGGGATTTTGGGAGGGCTACACCTTC CASSRGRGQGFWEGYTF
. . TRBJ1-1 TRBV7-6 TGTGCCAGCAGCCGGGGGGACGGGAACACTGAAGCTTTCTTT CASSRGDGNTEAFF
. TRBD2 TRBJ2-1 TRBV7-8 TGTGCCAGCAGCTTGATCGGGGGGGAAGGGTCCTACAATGAGCAGTTCTTC CASSLIGGEGSYNEQFF
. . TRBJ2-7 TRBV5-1 TGCGCCAGCCACCAAACAGGGTTTCCCCCCCACTTC CASHQTGFPPHF
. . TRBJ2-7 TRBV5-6 TGTGCCAGCAGCTTGGGTGGAGGGTGGAATACCTACGAGCAGTACTTC CASSLGGGWNTYEQYF
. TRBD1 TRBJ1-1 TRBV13 TGTGCCAGCAGCTTACGGGACAGGGACATGAACACTGAAGCTTTCTTT CASSLRDRDMNTEAFF
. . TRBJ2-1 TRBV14 TGTGCCAGCAGCCCACTAACCGACAATGAGCAGTTCTTC CASSPLTDNEQFF
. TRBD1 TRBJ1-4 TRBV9 TGTGCCAGCAGCGTCACCGGGACAGGGGTTGAAAAACTGTTTTTT CASSVTGTGVEKLFF
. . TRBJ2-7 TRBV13 TGTGCCAGCAGCTTAGGGACAGACGTCTCATACGAGCAGTACTTC CASSLGTDVSYEQYF
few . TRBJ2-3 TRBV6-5 TGTGCCAGCAGTCTTCATTCCCTATTCCCGCAGTATTTT CASSLHSLFPQYF
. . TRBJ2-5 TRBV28 TGTGCCAGCAGGTCGCGGGGATCCCAAGAGACCCAGTACTTC CASRSRGSQETQYF
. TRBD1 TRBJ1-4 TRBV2 TGTGCCAGCAGGGACAGGGGCCAAATAGAACTGTTTTTT CASRDRGQIELFF
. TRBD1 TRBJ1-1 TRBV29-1 TGCAGCGCCAGGGACAGGGGGTCTGAAGCTTTCTTT CSARDRGSEAFF
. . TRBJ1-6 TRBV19 TGTGCCAGTAGTATCCGGGATAATTCACCCCTCCACTTT CASSIRDNSPLHF
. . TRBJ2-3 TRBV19 TGTGCCAGTAGTTCAGGGGCCAGGGGCACAGATACGCAGTATTTT CASSSGARGTDTQYF
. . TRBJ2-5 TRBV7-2 TGTGCCAGCAGCTTAGCGAAGGGGTCTAGGGAGACCCAGTACTTC CASSLAKGSRETQYF
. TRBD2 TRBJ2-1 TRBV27 TGTGCCAGCAGTTTTTCTAGCGGGCTTCCCTACAATGAGCAGTTCTTC CASSFSSGLPYNEQFF
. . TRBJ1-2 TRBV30 TGTGCCTGGAGTTTGGGACACCTTAACTATGGCTACACCTTC CAWSLGHLNYGYTF
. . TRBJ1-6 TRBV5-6 TGTGCCAGCAGCTTGGTCGGGGTGACCTATAATTCACCCCTCCACTTT CASSLVGVTYNSPLHF
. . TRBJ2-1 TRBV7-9 TGTGCCAGCAGCTCGTCTAGCAGTAACAATGAGCAGTTCTTC CASSSSSSNNEQFF
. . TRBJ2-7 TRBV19 TGTGCCAGTAGTGACCTGCCACAGGGGAGGGAGCAGTACTTC CASSDLPQGREQYF
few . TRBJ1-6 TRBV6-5 TGTGCCAGCAGTTACGGTGGGCCAGGTGGATCACCCCTCCACTTT CASSYGGPGGSPLHF
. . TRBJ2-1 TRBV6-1 TGTGCCAGCAGACGGGGTGAATCCTACAATGAGCAGTTCTTC CASRRGESYNEQFF
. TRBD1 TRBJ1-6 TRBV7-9 TGTGCCAGCAGCTTACGACTAGGGGGCGGGGTTAATTCACCCCTCCACTTT CASSLRLGGGVNSPLHF
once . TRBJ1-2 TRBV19 TGTGCCAGTAGTATCAGCCCGGGACACCTCTATGGCTACACCTTC CASSISPGHLYGYTF
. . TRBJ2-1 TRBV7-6 TGTGCCAGCAGCTTAGGGCTTTCAGTAAACAATGAGCAGTTCTTC CASSLGLSVNNEQFF
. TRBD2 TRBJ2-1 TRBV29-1 TGCAGCGCTGCCCCGGGAGGGCTCCACAATGAGCAGTTCTTC CSAAPGGLHNEQFF
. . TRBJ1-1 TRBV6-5 TGTGCCAGCAGTTACGGACAAAGCGGGTCTGAAGCTTTCTTT CASSYGQSGSEAFF
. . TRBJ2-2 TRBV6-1 TGTGCCAGCAGACAGGGGAGGTCCGGGGAGCTGTTTTTT CASRQGRSGELFF
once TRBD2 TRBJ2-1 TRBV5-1 TGCGCCAGCAGCTTCGCTAGCGGGAGGGGAGAGCAGTTCTTC CASSFASGRGEQFF
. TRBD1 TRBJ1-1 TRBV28 TGTGCCAGCAGGACCGGACAGGGGAACACTGAAGCTTTCTTT CASRTGQGNTEAFF
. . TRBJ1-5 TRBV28 TGTGCCAGCAGCCGAGCGGGAGATCAGCCCCAGCATTTT CASSRAGDQPQHF
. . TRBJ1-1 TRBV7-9 TGTGCCAGCAGCTTAGCCGGGGTAGGGACTGAAGCTTTCTTT CASSLAGVGTEAFF
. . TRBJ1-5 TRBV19 TGTGCCAGTAGTATAAGGGGGTTTGATCAGCCCCAGCATTTT CASSIRGFDQPQHF
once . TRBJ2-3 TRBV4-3 TGCGCCAGCAGCGACGGGGTCCACACAGATACGCAGTATTTT CASSDGVHTDTQYF
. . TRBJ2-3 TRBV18 TGTGCCAGCTCCTTCAGGGCTAGAACGCAGTATTTT CASSFRARTQYF